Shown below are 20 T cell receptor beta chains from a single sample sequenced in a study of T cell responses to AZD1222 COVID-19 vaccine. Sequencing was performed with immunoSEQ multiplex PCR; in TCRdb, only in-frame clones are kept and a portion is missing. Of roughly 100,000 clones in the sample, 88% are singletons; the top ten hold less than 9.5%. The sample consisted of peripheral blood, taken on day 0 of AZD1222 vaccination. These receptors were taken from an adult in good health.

CDR3 nucleotides: TGTGCCAGCAGCCAAGACAGGGGAAGCAATCAGCCCCAGCATTTT. Amino acid sequence: CASSQDRGSNQPQHF. The chain carries TRBV4-2 and TRBJ1-5; a possible D gene is TRBD1 (6 bases). Germline assignment: CDR1 LGHNA and CDR2 YNFKEQ. The CDR3 has 15 residues. V was cut by 0 bases and J by 1 base, with 7 bases left in between.

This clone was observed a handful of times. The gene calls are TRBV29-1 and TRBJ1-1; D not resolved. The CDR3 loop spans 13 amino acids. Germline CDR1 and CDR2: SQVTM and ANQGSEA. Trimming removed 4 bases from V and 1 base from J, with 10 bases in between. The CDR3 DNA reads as TGCAGCGTTGTGCACAGCCAGAACACTGAAGCTTTCTTT. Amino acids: CSVVHSQNTEAFF.

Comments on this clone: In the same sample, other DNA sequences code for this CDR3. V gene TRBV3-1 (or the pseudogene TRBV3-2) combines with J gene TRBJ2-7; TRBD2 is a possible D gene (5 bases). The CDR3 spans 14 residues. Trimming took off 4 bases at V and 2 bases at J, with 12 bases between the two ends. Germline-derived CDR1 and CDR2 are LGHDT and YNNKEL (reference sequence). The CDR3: CASSLRRAPYEQYF. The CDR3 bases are TGTGCCAGCAGCCTCCGGCGGGCCCCCTACGAGCAGTACTTC.

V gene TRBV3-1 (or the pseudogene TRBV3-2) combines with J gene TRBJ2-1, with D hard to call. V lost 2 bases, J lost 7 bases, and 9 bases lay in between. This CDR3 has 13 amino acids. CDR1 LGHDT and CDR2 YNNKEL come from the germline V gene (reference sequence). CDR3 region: CASSQQFGNEQFF. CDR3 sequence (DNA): TGTGCCAGCAGCCAACAGTTCGGGAATGAGCAGTTCTTC.

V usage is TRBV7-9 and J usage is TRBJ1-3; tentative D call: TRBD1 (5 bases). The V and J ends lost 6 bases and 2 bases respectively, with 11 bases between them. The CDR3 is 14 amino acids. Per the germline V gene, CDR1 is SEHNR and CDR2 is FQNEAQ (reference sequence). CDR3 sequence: CASSPRGTGNTIYF. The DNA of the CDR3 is TGTGCCAGCAGTCCCCGGGGGACTGGAAACACCATATATTTT.

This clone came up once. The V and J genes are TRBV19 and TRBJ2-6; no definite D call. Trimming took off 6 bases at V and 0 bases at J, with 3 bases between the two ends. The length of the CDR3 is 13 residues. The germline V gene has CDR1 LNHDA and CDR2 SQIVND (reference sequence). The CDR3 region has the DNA TGTGCCAGTAGAGGCTCTGGGGCCAACGTCCTGACTTTC. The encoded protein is CASRGSGANVLTF.

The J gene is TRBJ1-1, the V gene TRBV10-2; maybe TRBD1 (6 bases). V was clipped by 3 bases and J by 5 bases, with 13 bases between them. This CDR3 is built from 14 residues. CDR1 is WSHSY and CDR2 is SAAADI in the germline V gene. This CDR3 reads CASSDRGRWTEAFF. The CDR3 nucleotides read TGCGCCAGCAGTGACCGGGGGCGGTGGACTGAAGCTTTCTTT.

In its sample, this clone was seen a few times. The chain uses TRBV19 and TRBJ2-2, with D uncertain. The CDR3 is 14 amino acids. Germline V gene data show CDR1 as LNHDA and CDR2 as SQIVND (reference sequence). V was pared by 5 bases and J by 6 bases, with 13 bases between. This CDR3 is CASSLAVVAGELFF. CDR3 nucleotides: TGTGCCAGTAGTTTGGCGGTTGTTGCCGGGGAGCTGTTTTTT.

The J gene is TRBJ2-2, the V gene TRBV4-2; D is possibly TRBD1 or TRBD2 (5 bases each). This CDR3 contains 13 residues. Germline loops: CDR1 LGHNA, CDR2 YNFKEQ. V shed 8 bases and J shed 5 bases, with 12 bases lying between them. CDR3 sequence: CASSGRDTGELFF. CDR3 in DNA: TGTGCCAGCTCAGGGAGAGATACCGGGGAGCTGTTTTTT.

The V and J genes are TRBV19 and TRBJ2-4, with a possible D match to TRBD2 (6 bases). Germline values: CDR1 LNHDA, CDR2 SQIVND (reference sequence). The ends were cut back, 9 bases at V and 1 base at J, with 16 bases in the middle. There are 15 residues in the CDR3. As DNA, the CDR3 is TGTGCCAGCCACGGAGGGAGTGTGGCCAAAAACATTCAGTACTTC. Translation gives CASHGGSVAKNIQYF.

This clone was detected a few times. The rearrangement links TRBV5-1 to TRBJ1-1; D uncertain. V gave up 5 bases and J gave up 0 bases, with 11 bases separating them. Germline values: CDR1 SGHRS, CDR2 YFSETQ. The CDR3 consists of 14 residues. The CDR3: CASSLGELNTEAFF. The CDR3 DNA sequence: TGCGCCAGCAGTCTCGGGGAGTTGAACACTGAAGCTTTCTTT.

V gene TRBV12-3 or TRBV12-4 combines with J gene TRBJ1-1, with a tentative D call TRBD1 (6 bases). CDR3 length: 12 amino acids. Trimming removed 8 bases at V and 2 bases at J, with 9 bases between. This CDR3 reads CASRTVNTEAFF. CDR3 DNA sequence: TGTGCCAGCCGGACAGTAAACACTGAAGCTTTCTTT.

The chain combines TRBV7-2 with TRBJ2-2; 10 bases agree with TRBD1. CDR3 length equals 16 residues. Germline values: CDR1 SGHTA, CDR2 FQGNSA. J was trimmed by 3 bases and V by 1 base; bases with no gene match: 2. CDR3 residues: CASSLGGQGYTGELFF. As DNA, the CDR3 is TGTGCCAGCAGCTTAGGGGGACAGGGGTACACCGGGGAGCTGTTTTTT.

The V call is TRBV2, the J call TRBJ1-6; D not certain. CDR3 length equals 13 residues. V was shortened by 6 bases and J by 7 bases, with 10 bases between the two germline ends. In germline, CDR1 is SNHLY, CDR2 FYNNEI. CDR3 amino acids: CASRYATNSPLHF. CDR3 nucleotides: TGTGCCAGCAGGTATGCGACGAATTCACCCCTCCACTTT.

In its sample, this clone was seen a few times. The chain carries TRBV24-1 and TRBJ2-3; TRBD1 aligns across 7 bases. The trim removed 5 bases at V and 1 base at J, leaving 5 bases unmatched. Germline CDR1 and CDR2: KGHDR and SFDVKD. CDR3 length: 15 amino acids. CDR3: CATSGTGTGTDTQYF. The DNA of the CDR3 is TGTGCCACCAGTGGGACCGGGACAGGCACAGATACGCAGTATTTT.

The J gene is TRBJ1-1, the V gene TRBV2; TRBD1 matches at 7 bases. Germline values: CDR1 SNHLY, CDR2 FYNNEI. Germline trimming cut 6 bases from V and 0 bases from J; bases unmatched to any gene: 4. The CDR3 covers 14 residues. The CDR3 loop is CASRGDSLNTEAFF. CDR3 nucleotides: TGTGCCAGCAGGGGGGACAGCCTGAACACTGAAGCTTTCTTT.

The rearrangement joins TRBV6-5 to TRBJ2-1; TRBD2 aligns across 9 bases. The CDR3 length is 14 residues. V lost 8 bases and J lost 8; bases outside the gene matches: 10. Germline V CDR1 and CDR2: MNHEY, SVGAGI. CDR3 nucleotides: TGTGCCAGCGTTAAAGCGGGAGGAGGCCATGAGCAGTTCTTC. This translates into CASVKAGGGHEQFF.

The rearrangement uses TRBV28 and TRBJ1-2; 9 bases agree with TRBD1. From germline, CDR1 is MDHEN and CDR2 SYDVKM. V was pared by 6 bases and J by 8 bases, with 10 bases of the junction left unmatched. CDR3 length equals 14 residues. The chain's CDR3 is CASSRNRGRRGYTF. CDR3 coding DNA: TGTGCCAGCAGCCGAAACAGGGGGCGCAGAGGCTACACCTTC.

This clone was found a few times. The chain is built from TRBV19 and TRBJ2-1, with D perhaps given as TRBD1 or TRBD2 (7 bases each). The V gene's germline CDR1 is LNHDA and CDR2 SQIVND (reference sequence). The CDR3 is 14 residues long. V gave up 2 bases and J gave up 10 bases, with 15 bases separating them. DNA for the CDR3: TGTGCCAGTAGTATATCCTCCCAGGGGGGGGAGCAGTTCTTC. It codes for CASSISSQGGEQFF.

CDR3: CASSEAPSGSYEQYF. For the CDR3, the DNA is TGTGCCAGCAGTGAAGCCCCTAGCGGCTCCTACGAGCAGTACTTC. This sequence joins TRBV2 and TRBJ2-7; TRBD2 matches at 7 bases. Germline values: CDR1 SNHLY, CDR2 FYNNEI. The CDR3 sequence is 15 residues long. J was trimmed by 0 bases and V by 0 bases; bases with no gene match: 2.